The 10 T cell receptor beta chains below all came from one sample that was sequenced in a study of lymphopenia after photon versus proton radiotherapy. Method: immunoSEQ multiplex PCR; TCRdb's copy keeps in-frame clones and lacks some. Of more than 50,000 clones in the sample, 65% to 85% were seen once. The sequencing here drew on peripheral blood, taken from a patient treated with photon-based radiotherapy. These TCRs come from a man in his fifties or sixties with gastric cancer.

This clone was recorded only once. The genes are TRBV2 and TRBJ2-5; 9 bases match TRBD2. Germline V gene lookup returns CDR1 SNHLY and CDR2 FYNNEI. With V trimmed by 7 bases and J by 4 bases, 10 bases remained unmatched. The CDR3 has 15 residues. In nucleotides, the CDR3 is TGTGCCAGCACCGAACGGCTAGCGGGACGAGAGACCCAGTACTTC. Amino acids: CASTERLAGRETQYF.

The chain has TRBV27 and TRBJ1-2; perhaps TRBD1 as D (6 bases). Trimming cost V 5 bases and J 3 bases, with 13 bases left between them. Germline CDR1 is MNHEY and CDR2 is SMNVEV (reference sequence). This CDR3 is built from 14 residues. The CDR3 region is CASSATGQHYGYTF. The CDR3 DNA sequence: TGTGCCAGCAGTGCGACTGGACAGCACTATGGCTACACCTTC.

This clone came up a few times. CDR3 bases: TGTGCCAGCAGCTTAGATTCCAGGGGACGAGAGACCCAGTACTTC. Its translation: CASSLDSRGRETQYF. The chain employs TRBV11-3 and TRBJ2-5, with D perhaps TRBD1 (6 bases). This CDR3 region has 15 residues. With 0 bases removed from V and 4 bases from J, the gap between germline ends came to 12 bases. Germline CDR1 reads SGHNT; CDR2 reads YENEEA.

V gene TRBV5-8 combines with J gene TRBJ1-2; D gene ambiguous. The CDR3 spans 14 residues. Trimming took off 0 bases at V and 3 bases at J, with 9 bases between the two ends. Per germline, CDR1 SGHTS and CDR2 YDEGEE. In nucleotides, the CDR3 is TGTGCCAGCAGCTTGGGGCCTTGGGACTATGGCTACACCTTC. Its translation is CASSLGPWDYGYTF. The full variable domain, completed using reference TRBV5-8 and TRBJ1-2, is EAGVTQSPTHLIKTRGQQATLRCSPISGHTSVYWYQQALGLGLQFLLWYDEGEERNRGNFPPRFSGRQFPNYSSELNVNALELEDSALYLCASSLGPWDYGYTFGSGTRLTVV.

The V call is TRBV6-5, the J call TRBJ2-4; 9 positions agree with TRBD1. Germline V gene sequence: CDR1 MNHEY, CDR2 SVGAGI. The CDR3 extends over 14 amino acids. After removal of 6 bases from V and 9 bases from J, the junction contained 9 bases not matched to a gene. This chain's CDR3 is CASRGQGRGSIQYF. The CDR3, as DNA: TGTGCCAGCAGGGGACAGGGTCGAGGTTCCATTCAGTACTTC.

In DNA, the CDR3 is TGTGCCAGCAGCCCCCGGGGTAGCGGGAACGATGAGCAGTTCTTC. Amino acids: CASSPRGSGNDEQFF. J is TRBJ2-1 and V is TRBV7-2; TRBD2 matches 8 bases. The CDR3 has 15 amino acids. Germline V gives CDR1 SGHTA, CDR2 FQGNSA. J was trimmed by 8 bases and V by 5 bases; bases with no gene match: 11.

The genes are TRBV27 and TRBJ2-1; TRBD2 might be the D (6 bases). The CDR3 is made up of 15 amino acids. The ends were cut back, 2 bases at V and 2 bases at J, with 10 bases in the middle. Germline loops: CDR1 MNHEY, CDR2 SMNVEV (reference sequence). CDR3 coding DNA: TGTGCCAGCAGTTTAGCGGGACCTACCTACAATGAGCAGTTCTTC. This encodes CASSLAGPTYNEQFF.

This chain connects TRBV28 to TRBJ1-2; D possibly corresponds to TRBD1 (6 bases). From germline, CDR1 is MDHEN and CDR2 SYDVKM. There are 14 residues in the CDR3. The V gene lost 4 bases and the J gene lost 4 bases, with 13 bases spanning the gap. CDR3 coding DNA: TGTGCCAGCAGTTCCGCAGGGGTTATCTATGGCTACACCTTC. Its translation is CASSSAGVIYGYTF.

The rearrangement uses TRBV5-4 and TRBJ2-6, with D uncertain. The CDR3 is 17 residues long. The V gene's germline CDR1 is SGHNT and CDR2 YYREEE (reference sequence). Trimming took off 2 bases at V and 0 bases at J, with 12 bases between the two ends. As DNA, the CDR3 is TGTGCCAGCAGCTTCGCTGTGGGGAACTCTGGGGCCAACGTCCTGACTTTC. Its protein product is CASSFAVGNSGANVLTF.

The chain has TRBV5-1 and TRBJ2-1; maybe TRBD1 (5 bases). Germline CDR1 reads SGHRS; CDR2 reads YFSETQ. CDR3 size: 17 residues. V was clipped by 0 bases and J by 1 base, with 14 bases between them. The CDR3 is CASSLGFRARSYNEQFF. The CDR3 DNA sequence: TGCGCCAGCAGCTTGGGCTTCAGGGCCAGATCCTACAATGAGCAGTTCTTC.